The rows below give T cell receptor beta chains drawn from one sample of a study of cytomegalovirus exposure and HLA in healthy donors. Clones were sequenced by immunoSEQ multiplex PCR, and TCRdb holds only the in-frame ones, with some missing. The sample carries about 78,000 clones, approximately 72% recorded once. The sample was PBMCs. These receptor sequences come from a woman aged 40 to 50 in good health and CMV-seropositive. Both conserved end residues are part of each CDR3. D genes are given only for firm matches. Where a row states a size, it is once, few, many or the class of an expanded clone; other rows omit it.

abundance,v_gene,j_gene,d_gene,CDR3nt,CDR3aa
.,TRBV10-1,TRBJ2-7,TRBD1,TGCGCCAGCAGTGGGACAGGGGCCTCAGCCTACGAGCAGTACTTC,CASSGTGASAYEQYF
.,TRBV6-5,TRBJ2-1,.,TGTGCCAGCAGTTATAAGGGGGGGCCCGTAAAGTTCTTC,CASSYKGGPVKFF
.,TRBV6-6,TRBJ1-5,.,TGTGCCAGCAGCATCACAGGATTCCCTCAGCCCCAGCATTTT,CASSITGFPQPQHF
.,TRBV9,TRBJ1-4,.,TGTGCCAGCAGCGTAGGAGGGGGAACTAATGAAAAACTGTTTTTT,CASSVGGGTNEKLFF
.,TRBV6-1,TRBJ1-5,.,TGTGCCAGCAGTGAAGCAGATTTGGGGAGTCAGCATTTT,CASSEADLGSQHF
few,TRBV5-8,TRBJ1-2,.,TGTGCCAGCAGCCGACAAGGAGGCTACACCTTC,CASSRQGGYTF
few,TRBV6-1,TRBJ1-1,TRBD1,TGTGCCAGCAGTACAGCTGACAGGGGCACTGAAGCTTTCTTT,CASSTADRGTEAFF
.,TRBV19,TRBJ2-1,.,TGTGCCAGTAGTATGGAAGGGAGCTCCTACAATGAGCAGTTCTTC,CASSMEGSSYNEQFF
.,TRBV29-1,TRBJ1-1,TRBD1,TGCAGCGTCCAAAGGGCGGGACAGGGGGTATGGGGCACTGAAGCTTTCTTT,CSVQRAGQGVWGTEAFF
once,TRBV28,TRBJ1-6,.,TGTGCCAGCAGTTCCCCGACGGGGGATAATTCACCCCTCCACTTT,CASSSPTGDNSPLHF
.,TRBV14,TRBJ1-1,TRBD1,TGTGCCTCTAACACAGGGGGGAACACTGAAGCTTTCTTT,CASNTGGNTEAFF
.,TRBV4-3,TRBJ2-3,TRBD1,TGCGCCAGCAGCCAAGAAGCAGGGGGCCTTACGACAGATACGCAGTATTTT,CASSQEAGGLTTDTQYF
.,TRBV7-3,TRBJ2-1,.,TGTGCCAGCAGCTTAACCGACATGAATGAGCAGTTCTTC,CASSLTDMNEQFF
.,TRBV2,TRBJ2-7,.,TGTGCCAGCAGGGACAACGTCTACGAGCAGTACTTC,CASRDNVYEQYF
.,TRBV14,TRBJ1-6,TRBD1,TGTGCCAGCAGCCTAGGGACAGGGCAGAATTCACCCCTCCACTTT,CASSLGTGQNSPLHF
.,TRBV6-6,TRBJ2-1,TRBD2,TGTGCCAGCAGTTACTCGAACCTAGCGGGGTACAATGAGCAGTTCTTC,CASSYSNLAGYNEQFF
.,TRBV7-9,TRBJ2-1,TRBD1,TGTGCCAGCAGCCAAACCGGGACAGGGAGAAATGAGCAGTTCTTC,CASSQTGTGRNEQFF
few,TRBV6-6,TRBJ2-7,TRBD1,TGTGCCAGCAGTTACTCCGGGACAGGGCCCTACGAGCAGTACTTC,CASSYSGTGPYEQYF
.,TRBV2,TRBJ1-5,.,TGTGCCAGCAGTGACAGATCACAGCCCCAGCATTTT,CASSDRSQPQHF
.,TRBV7-9,TRBJ2-7,TRBD1,TGTGCCAGCAGCTTAACACAGGGGTGGTACGAGCAGTACTTC,CASSLTQGWYEQYF
.,TRBV15,TRBJ2-3,.,TGTGCCACCAGCAGATCCCATGGGGAGGCAGATACGCAGTATTTT,CATSRSHGEADTQYF
.,TRBV21-1,TRBJ2-7,.,TGTGCCAGACCGGGACAGAGTGACGAGCAGTACTTC,CARPGQSDEQYF
once,TRBV29-1,TRBJ2-7,.,TGCAGCGTTGAAGAAGTCGGGGACGAGCAGTACTTC,CSVEEVGDEQYF
.,TRBV5-4,TRBJ2-1,.,TGTGCCAGCAGCTTTGTAGCGACCGATGAGCAGTTCTTC,CASSFVATDEQFF
.,TRBV19,TRBJ1-6,TRBD1,TGTGCCAGTAGTCTCGGACAGGCCGAGTCACCCCTCCACTTT,CASSLGQAESPLHF
.,TRBV19,TRBJ2-5,TRBD2,TGTGCCAGTAGTAGGACTAGCGGGGGGCTAGAGACCCAGTACTTC,CASSRTSGGLETQYF
.,TRBV2,TRBJ1-4,.,TGTGCCAGCAGTGGGGACTGGTTCTTGGATGAAAAACTGTTTTTT,CASSGDWFLDEKLFF
.,TRBV30,TRBJ1-1,.,TGTGCCTGGAGTGTGAGTGCATGGGCGGCTTTCTTT,CAWSVSAWAAFF
.,TRBV6-5,TRBJ2-7,TRBD1,TGTGCCAGCAGCTCCACAGGGGACTACGAGCAGTACTTC,CASSSTGDYEQYF
medium-sized,TRBV10-3,TRBJ1-6,.,TGTGCCATCAGTGAGTCGAACACCCCAAATTCACCCCTCCACTTT,CAISESNTPNSPLHF
.,TRBV6-5,TRBJ1-3,.,TGTGCCAGCAGTGTGCAGTTCTCTGGAAACACCATATATTTT,CASSVQFSGNTIYF
.,TRBV28,TRBJ2-2,.,TGTGCCAGCACCATAATAGGGGCGGTTAACACCGGGGAGCTGTTTTTT,CASTIIGAVNTGELFF
.,TRBV6-1,TRBJ1-5,.,TGTGCCAGCAGTGAAGCCGTAGGGGCTGGCCGCCAGCCCCAGCATTTT,CASSEAVGAGRQPQHF
.,TRBV5-1,TRBJ2-3,.,TGCGCCAGCAGCTTGGGAAACGGACACACAGATACGCAGTATTTT,CASSLGNGHTDTQYF
.,TRBV6-5,TRBJ1-1,.,TGTGCCAGCAGTTTGGGGGCGCGTACTGAAGCTTTCTTT,CASSLGARTEAFF
.,TRBV6-6,TRBJ1-1,.,TGTGCCAGCAGTTACGGGGGGTGGGGCACTGAAGCTTTCTTT,CASSYGGWGTEAFF
.,TRBV19,TRBJ2-2,TRBD1,TGTGCCAGTAGTATAGGGCAGGGGGCGATGACCGGGGAGCTGTTTTTT,CASSIGQGAMTGELFF
.,TRBV27,TRBJ2-1,TRBD2,TGTGCCAGCAGTCCTGGACTAGCGGGAGTAGATGAGCAGTTCTTC,CASSPGLAGVDEQFF
.,TRBV30,TRBJ1-2,TRBD1,TGTGCCTGGGAGCCAAGGGACAGAGATAACTATGGCTACACCTTC,CAWEPRDRDNYGYTF
.,TRBV11-1,TRBJ2-3,.,TGTGCCAGCAGCCAGGGCACAGATACGCAGTATTTT,CASSQGTDTQYF
once,TRBV6-6,TRBJ2-7,TRBD2,TGTGCCAGCAGTTTGGAACCGACTAGCACTTACTTC,CASSLEPTSTYF
.,TRBV5-1,TRBJ1-2,.,TGCGCCAGCAGCCCGAGCATTAACTATGGCTACACCTTC,CASSPSINYGYTF
.,TRBV9,TRBJ1-2,.,TGTGCCAGCAGCGTTGGCAGGGGCAATCGTAACTATGGCTACACCTTC,CASSVGRGNRNYGYTF
.,TRBV5-6,TRBJ2-2,.,TGTGCCAGCAGCTTGGGGGGGGACACCGGGGAGCTGTTTTTT,CASSLGGDTGELFF
once,TRBV9,TRBJ2-1,.,TGTGCCAGCAGCGCGCAGGACACCCACAATGAGCAGTTCTTC,CASSAQDTHNEQFF
once,TRBV5-4,TRBJ2-5,TRBD2,TGTGCCAGCAGCTTGCGCCTAGCGGGGCAAGAGACCCAGTACTTC,CASSLRLAGQETQYF
.,TRBV2,TRBJ2-7,TRBD2,TGTGCCAGCAGTGATACCCTAGCGGGAGCTAACGAGCAGTACTTC,CASSDTLAGANEQYF
once,TRBV5-6,TRBJ2-5,.,TGTGCCAGCAGCTTGGTCGGTGGGAGCCAAGAGACCCAGTACTTC,CASSLVGGSQETQYF
.,TRBV28,TRBJ2-7,.,TGTGCCAGCAGTTCCGGGGACTACGAGCAGTACTTC,CASSSGDYEQYF
.,TRBV27,TRBJ2-3,TRBD1,TGTGCCAGCGGCTGGACAGGGAGGGATACGCAGTATTTT,CASGWTGRDTQYF
.,TRBV28,TRBJ1-1,TRBD1,TGTGCCAGCAGCCAGAGGGGGCTAGGGGGCACTGAAGCTTTCTTT,CASSQRGLGGTEAFF
.,TRBV7-9,TRBJ2-2,.,TGTGCCAGCAGCGTCGGACACTCGAACACCGGGGAGCTGTTTTTT,CASSVGHSNTGELFF
.,TRBV5-1,TRBJ1-2,TRBD1,TGCGCCAGCAGCGAGTGGACAGGGCCGATCTCCTATGGCTACACCTTC,CASSEWTGPISYGYTF
few,TRBV28,TRBJ1-5,.,TGTGCCAGCAGCCCTGGAGGGTCAGGCCCCCAGCATTTT,CASSPGGSGPQHF
once,TRBV28,TRBJ2-6,TRBD1,TGTGCCAGCAGTGGAAGTCAGGGGGCGAACGGGGCCAACGTCCTGACTTTC,CASSGSQGANGANVLTF
.,TRBV15,TRBJ1-1,TRBD1,TGTGCCACCAGCACACAGGGGTCCAACACTGAAGCTTTCTTT,CATSTQGSNTEAFF